The sequence of this T cell receptor (beta chain) was determined in a study of blood T cells in healthy people across ages. This clonotype has a handful of counts. Alongside a J-beta primer mix, a sample-barcoded 5' primer served in a second PCR lasting about 7 to 12 cycles. Each sample provided no less than 3 million CDR3-containing paired-end reads. Each CDR3 protein gets one entry after TCRdb re-called the 5' RACE reads with MiXCR. The table includes roughly 1.5 million distinct CDR3 sequences, around 40% detected once. This CDR3 is built from 16 residues. CDR1 and CDR2 (germline): LGHDT, YNNKEL (reference sequence). J was trimmed by 3 bases and V by 3 bases; bases with no gene match: 9. Each donor gave roughly 9.1 milliliters of peripheral blood. Isolation of PBMCs gave at least 7 million cells per sample.

This sequence originates from a woman between 18 and 30 years old in good health. The chain combines TRBV3-1 with TRBJ2-3; 7 nucleotides agree with TRBD2. Source material: blood. In DNA, the CDR3 is TGTGCCAGCAGCCATCCCTACGGGGGGTCGACAGATACGCAGTATTTT. This gives the protein CASSHPYGGSTDTQYF.